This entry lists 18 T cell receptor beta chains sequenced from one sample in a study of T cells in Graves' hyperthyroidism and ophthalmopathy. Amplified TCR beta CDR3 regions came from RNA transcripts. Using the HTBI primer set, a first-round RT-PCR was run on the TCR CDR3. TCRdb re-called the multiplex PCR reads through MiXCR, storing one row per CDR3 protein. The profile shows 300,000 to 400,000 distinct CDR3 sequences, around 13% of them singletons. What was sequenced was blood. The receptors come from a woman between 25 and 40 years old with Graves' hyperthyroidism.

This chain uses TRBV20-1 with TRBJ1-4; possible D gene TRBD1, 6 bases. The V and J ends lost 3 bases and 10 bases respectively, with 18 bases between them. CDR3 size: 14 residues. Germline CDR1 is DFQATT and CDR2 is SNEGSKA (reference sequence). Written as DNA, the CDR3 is TGCAGTGCTAGTTCGGGGGGGGGCGGACGAAAACTGTTTTTT. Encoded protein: CSASSGGGGRKLFF.

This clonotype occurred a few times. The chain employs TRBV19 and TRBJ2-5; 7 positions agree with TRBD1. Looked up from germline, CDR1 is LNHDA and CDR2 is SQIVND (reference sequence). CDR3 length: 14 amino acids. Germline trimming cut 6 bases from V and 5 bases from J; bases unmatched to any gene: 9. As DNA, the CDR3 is TGTGCCAGTAGCCTAACAGGGGCGAAGGAGACCCAGTACTTC. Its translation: CASSLTGAKETQYF.

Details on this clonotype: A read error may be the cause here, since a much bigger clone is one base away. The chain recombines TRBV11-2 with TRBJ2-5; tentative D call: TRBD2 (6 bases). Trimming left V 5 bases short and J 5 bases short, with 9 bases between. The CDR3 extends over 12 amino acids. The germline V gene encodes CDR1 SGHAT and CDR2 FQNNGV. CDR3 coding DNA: TGTGCCAGCAGCGGCCGGGGGGAGACCCAGTACTTC. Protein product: CASSGRGETQYF.

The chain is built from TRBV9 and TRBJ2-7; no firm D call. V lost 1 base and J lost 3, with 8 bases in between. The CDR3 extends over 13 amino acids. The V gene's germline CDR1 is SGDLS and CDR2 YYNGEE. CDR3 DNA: TGTGCCAGCAGCGTATCAGAAGGCTACGAGCAGTACTTC. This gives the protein CASSVSEGYEQYF.

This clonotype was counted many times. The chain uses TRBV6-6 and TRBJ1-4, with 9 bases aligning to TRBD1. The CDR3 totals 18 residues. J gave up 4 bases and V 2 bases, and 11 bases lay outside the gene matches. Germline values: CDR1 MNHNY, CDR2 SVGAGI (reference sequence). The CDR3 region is CASSYASGTGLINEKLFF. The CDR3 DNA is TGTGCCAGCAGTTACGCCTCCGGGACAGGGCTAATTAATGAAAAACTGTTTTTT.

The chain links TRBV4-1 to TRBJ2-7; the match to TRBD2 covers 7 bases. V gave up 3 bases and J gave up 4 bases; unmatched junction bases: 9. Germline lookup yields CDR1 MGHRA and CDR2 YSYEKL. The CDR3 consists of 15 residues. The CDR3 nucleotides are TGCGCCAGCAGCCACCCCCTGGCGGGGGTTTACGAGCAGTACTTC. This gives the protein CASSHPLAGVYEQYF.

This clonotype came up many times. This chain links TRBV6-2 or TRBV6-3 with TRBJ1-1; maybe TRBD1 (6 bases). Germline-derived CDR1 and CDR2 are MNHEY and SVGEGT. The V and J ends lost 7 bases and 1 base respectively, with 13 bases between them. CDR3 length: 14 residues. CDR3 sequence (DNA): TGTGCCAGCACCTACAGGGCCGGGAACACTGAAGCTTTCTTT. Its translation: CASTYRAGNTEAFF.

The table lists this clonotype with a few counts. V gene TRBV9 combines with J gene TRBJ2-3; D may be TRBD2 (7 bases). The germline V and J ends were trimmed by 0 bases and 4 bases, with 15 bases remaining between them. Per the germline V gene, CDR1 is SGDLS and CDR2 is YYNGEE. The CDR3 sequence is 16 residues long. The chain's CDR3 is CASSVGGRGGADTQYF. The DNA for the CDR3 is TGTGCCAGCAGCGTAGGGGGCAGGGGAGGGGCAGATACGCAGTATTTT. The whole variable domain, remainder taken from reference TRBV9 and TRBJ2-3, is DSGVTQTPKHLITATGQRVTLRCSPRSGDLSVYWYQQSLDQGLQFLIQYYNGEERAKGNILERFSAQQFPDLHSELNLSSLELGDSALYFCASSVGGRGGADTQYFGPGTRLTVL.

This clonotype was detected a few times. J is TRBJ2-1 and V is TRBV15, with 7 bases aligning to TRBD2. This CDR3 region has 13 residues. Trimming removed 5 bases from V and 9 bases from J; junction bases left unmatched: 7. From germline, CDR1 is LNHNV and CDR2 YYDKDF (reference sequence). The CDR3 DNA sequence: TGTGCCACCAGCCTAGAGTGGGGGGGTGAGCAGTTCTTC. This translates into CATSLEWGGEQFF.

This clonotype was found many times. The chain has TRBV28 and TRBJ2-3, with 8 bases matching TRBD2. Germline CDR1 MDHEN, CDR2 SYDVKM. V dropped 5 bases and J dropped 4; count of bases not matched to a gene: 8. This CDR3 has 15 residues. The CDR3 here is CASSIPGGRSDTQYF. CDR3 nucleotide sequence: TGTGCCAGCAGTATCCCGGGAGGGAGATCAGATACGCAGTATTTT.

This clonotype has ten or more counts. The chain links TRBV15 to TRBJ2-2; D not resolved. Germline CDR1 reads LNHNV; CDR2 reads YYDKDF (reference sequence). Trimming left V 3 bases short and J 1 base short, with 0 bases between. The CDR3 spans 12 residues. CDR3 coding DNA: TGTGCCACCAGCAGGAACACCGGGGAGCTGTTTTTT. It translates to CATSRNTGELFF.

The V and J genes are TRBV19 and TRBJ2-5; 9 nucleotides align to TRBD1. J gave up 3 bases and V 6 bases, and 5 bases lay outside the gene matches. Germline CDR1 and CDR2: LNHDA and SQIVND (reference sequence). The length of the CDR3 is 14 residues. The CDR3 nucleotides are TGTGCCAGTAGAGCGGGACAGGGTAAAGAGACCCAGTACTTC. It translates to CASRAGQGKETQYF.

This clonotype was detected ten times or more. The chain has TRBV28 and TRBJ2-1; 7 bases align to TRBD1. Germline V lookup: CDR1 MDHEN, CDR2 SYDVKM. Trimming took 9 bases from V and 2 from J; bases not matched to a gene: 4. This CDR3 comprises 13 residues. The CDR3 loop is CASGDSPYNEQFF. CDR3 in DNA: TGTGCCAGTGGGGACAGCCCCTACAATGAGCAGTTCTTC.

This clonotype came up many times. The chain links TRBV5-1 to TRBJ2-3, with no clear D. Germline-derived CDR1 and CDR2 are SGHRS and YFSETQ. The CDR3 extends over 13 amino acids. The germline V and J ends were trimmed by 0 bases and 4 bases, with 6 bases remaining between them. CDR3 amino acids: CASSLGASDTQYF. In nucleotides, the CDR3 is TGCGCCAGCAGCTTGGGGGCTTCAGATACGCAGTATTTT. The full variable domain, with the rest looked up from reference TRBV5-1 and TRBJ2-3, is KAGVTQTPRYLIKTRGQQVTLSCSPISGHRSVSWYQQTPGQGLQFLFEYFSETQRNKGNFPGRFSGRQFSNSRSEMNVSTLELGDSALYLCASSLGASDTQYFGPGTRLTVL.

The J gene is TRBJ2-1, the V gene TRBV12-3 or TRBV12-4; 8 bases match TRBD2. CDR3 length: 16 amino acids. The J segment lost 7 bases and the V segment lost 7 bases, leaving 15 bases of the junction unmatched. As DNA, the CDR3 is TGTGCCAGCACCCGCGGGGGGCTCCTGGGGGTAAATGAGCAGTTCTTC. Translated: CASTRGGLLGVNEQFF.

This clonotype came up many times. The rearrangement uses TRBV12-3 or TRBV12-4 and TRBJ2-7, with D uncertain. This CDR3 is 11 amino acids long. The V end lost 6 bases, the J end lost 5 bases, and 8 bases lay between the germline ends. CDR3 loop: CASSLLHEQYF. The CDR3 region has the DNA TGTGCCAGCAGCCTTCTCCACGAGCAGTACTTC.

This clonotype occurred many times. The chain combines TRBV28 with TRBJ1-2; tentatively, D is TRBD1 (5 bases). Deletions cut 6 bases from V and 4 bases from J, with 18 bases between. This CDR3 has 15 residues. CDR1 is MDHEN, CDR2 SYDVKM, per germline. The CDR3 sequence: CASSRGPREGYGYTF. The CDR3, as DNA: TGTGCCAGCAGCCGCGGTCCCAGGGAGGGCTATGGCTACACCTTC.

The CDR3 bases are TGTGCCAGCAGTGAATTGTCCGAAGCTTTCTTT. This encodes CASSELSEAFF. The chain couples TRBV25-1 to TRBJ1-1; D unclear. V was pared by 1 base and J by 8 bases, with 5 bases between. The CDR3 loop spans 11 amino acids. Germline values: CDR1 MGHDK, CDR2 SYGVNS.